The next 19 T cell receptor beta chains were all read from a single sample in a study of blood T cells in healthy people across ages (dated by TCRdb to between 2015 and 2017). The method behind the library was 5' RACE. Sequencing relied on an Illumina HiSeq 2500. A second PCR of about 7 to 12 cycles was run with a J-beta primer mix and a sample-barcoded 5' primer. TCRdb cleaned the public reads at Q25 with fastp, built clones with MiXCR and kept in-frame beta chains. Entries that share a CDR3 protein sequence are merged under the most common genes and DNA. The sample yields over 600,000 distinct CDR3 sequences; roughly 43% were counted once. The ten top clones hold about 30% of the sample. The sequencing input was blood. These receptors were obtained from a man aged 80 or over in good health.

This clonotype was observed a handful of times. The CDR3 DNA reads as TGTGCCAGCAGCCCGCAAGGGGCAGGGGGCCCAGATGTGGGTAACATTCAGTACTTC. Amino acid sequence: CASSPQGAGGPDVGNIQYF. The chain couples TRBV7-3 to TRBJ2-4; 8 bases line up with TRBD1. The CDR3 totals 19 residues. V shed 5 bases and J 7 bases; nucleotides not matched to a gene: 22. The germline CDR1 and CDR2 sequences are SGHTA and FQGTGA. The whole variable domain, remainder taken from reference TRBV7-3 and TRBJ2-4, is GAGVSQTPSNKVTEKGKYVELRCDPISGHTALYWYRQSLGQGPEFLIYFQGTGAADDSGLPNDRFFAVRPEGSVSTLKIQRTERGDSAVYLCASSPQGAGGPDVGNIQYFGAGTRLSVL.

This clonotype occurred a few times. The gene calls are TRBV2 and TRBJ2-3; the D gene is possibly TRBD1 (6 bases). Deletions cut 4 bases from V and 1 base from J, with 15 bases between. The germline V gene has CDR1 SNHLY and CDR2 FYNNEI. The CDR3 loop spans 16 amino acids. CDR3 sequence: CASSVGRGRGTDTQYF. CDR3 DNA: TGTGCCAGCAGTGTGGGCAGGGGACGTGGCACAGATACGCAGTATTTT.

There are many counts of this clonotype. The chain couples TRBV20-1 to TRBJ2-3; a possible D gene is TRBD2 (5 bases). Between the trimmed V and J ends, which lost 1 base and 3 bases, there was a span of 11 bases. The CDR3 contains 14 residues. CDR1 is DFQATT, CDR2 SNEGSKA, per germline (reference sequence). The CDR3 DNA follows: TGCAGTGCTAGAGTCTGGACTGAAACAGATACGCAGTATTTT. Amino acid sequence: CSARVWTETDTQYF.

In this sample, this clonotype turned up many times. V and J are TRBV28 and TRBJ2-7; possible D gene TRBD2, 7 bases. The germline V gene encodes CDR1 MDHEN and CDR2 SYDVKM. V gave up 5 bases and J gave up 3 bases, with 17 bases separating them. This CDR3 contains 15 residues. DNA for the CDR3: TGTGCCAGCAGTACGGGGGCTAGCGGAATCTACGAGCAGTACTTC. It encodes CASSTGASGIYEQYF. The complete variable domain, with remaining parts taken from reference TRBV28 and TRBJ2-7, reads DVKVTQSSRYLVKRTGEKVFLECVQDMDHENMFWYRQDPGLGLRLIYFSYDVKMKEKGDIPEGYSVSREKKERFSLILESASTNQTSMYLCASSTGASGIYEQYFGPGTRLTVT.

The table lists this clonotype with a few counts. The J gene is TRBJ2-3, the V gene TRBV7-2, with 8 bases lining up with TRBD2. The CDR3 covers 15 residues. Germline V gene data show CDR1 as SGHTA and CDR2 as FQGNSA. The V and J ends lost 4 bases and 2 bases, in that order; junction bases with no gene match: 5. For the CDR3, the DNA is TGTGCCAGCAGCTATAGCGGGAAAATCACAGATACGCAGTATTTT. It specifies CASSYSGKITDTQYF.

This rearrangement joins TRBV20-1 to TRBJ2-3; 9 positions match TRBD1. The CDR3 is made up of 13 amino acids. Germline CDR1 DFQATT, CDR2 SNEGSKA (reference sequence). The junction had 3 bases not matched to a gene; V was cut back by 7 bases and J by 1 base. CDR3 coding DNA: TGCAGTGGGGACAGGGTGGGCACAGATACGCAGTATTTT. Its protein is CSGDRVGTDTQYF.

This chain joins TRBV20-1 and TRBJ2-1; TRBD2 agrees at 7 bases. Germline V gene data show CDR1 as DFQATT and CDR2 as SNEGSKA (reference sequence). Losses at the gene ends were 1 base for V and 4 bases for J; bases not matched to a gene: 10. This CDR3 has 16 residues. The CDR3 nucleotides read TGCAGTGCTAGAGGGGCGGGGGACTACGGGTACAATGAGCAGTTCTTC. Residues: CSARGAGDYGYNEQFF.

This CDR3 is CASSASGQGSSFTQYF. In DNA, the CDR3 is TGTGCCAGCAGTGCCTCGGGACAGGGGAGTTCATTTACGCAGTATTTT. This chain connects TRBV28 to TRBJ2-3, with 10 bases fitting TRBD1. The length of the CDR3 is 16 residues. The V gene's germline CDR1 is MDHEN and CDR2 SYDVKM. V was pared by 5 bases and J by 8 bases, with 13 bases of the junction left unmatched. The complete variable domain, with remaining parts taken from reference TRBV28 and TRBJ2-3, reads DVKVTQSSRYLVKRTGEKVFLECVQDMDHENMFWYRQDPGLGLRLIYFSYDVKMKEKGDIPEGYSVSREKKERFSLILESASTNQTSMYLCASSASGQGSSFTQYFGPGTRLTVL.

The V gene is TRBV29-1, the J gene TRBJ2-1, with no clear D. The length of the CDR3 is 15 residues. V lost 5 bases, J lost 0 bases, and 14 bases lay in between. Germline V lookup: CDR1 SQVTM, CDR2 ANQGSEA. CDR3 in amino acids: CSVQDGTTSYNEQFF. The CDR3 DNA reads as TGCAGCGTTCAGGACGGTACGACCTCCTACAATGAGCAGTTCTTC.

This clonotype was recorded many times. This chain connects TRBV7-2 to TRBJ2-5; D uncertain. Trimming took off 5 bases at V and 2 bases at J, with 15 bases between the two ends. From germline, CDR1 is SGHTA and CDR2 FQGNSA. The CDR3 totals 15 residues. The CDR3, as DNA: TGTGCCAGCAGCGACGCCCCGGCGGCTCAAGAGACCCAGTACTTC. Translation: CASSDAPAAQETQYF.

This clonotype occurred a few times. The chain carries TRBV7-2 and TRBJ2-1, with 8 bases matching TRBD2. Trimming took 6 bases from V and 7 from J; bases not matched to a gene: 8. CDR3 length: 14 amino acids. Per germline, CDR1 SGHTA and CDR2 FQGNSA. The CDR3 coding sequence is TGTGCCAGCAGTTATCGGGGGGGCCTGAATGAGCAGTTCTTC. Translating gives CASSYRGGLNEQFF.

This clonotype was found many times. The rearrangement links TRBV29-1 to TRBJ1-1; D is unclear. The CDR3 is 11 amino acids. In germline, CDR1 is SQVTM, CDR2 ANQGSEA. The V gene lost 5 bases and the J gene lost 0 bases, with 4 bases spanning the gap. The CDR3 DNA reads TGCAGCGTTCAACTGAACACTGAAGCTTTCTTT. The encoded protein is CSVQLNTEAFF.

The chain is built from TRBV12-3 or TRBV12-4 and TRBJ2-2; the D is unclear. The CDR3 is made up of 14 amino acids. V shed 6 bases and J shed 1 base, with 9 bases lying between them. The CDR3 is CASRAELNTGELFF. DNA of the CDR3: TGTGCCAGCAGAGCAGAACTGAACACCGGGGAGCTGTTTTTT.

V gene TRBV18 combines with J gene TRBJ1-1, with D unresolved. Germline V CDR1 and CDR2: KGHSH, LQKENI. V shed 6 bases and J shed 3 bases, with 8 bases lying between them. The CDR3 runs to 12 residues. The CDR3 sequence: CASSGVDTEAFF. CDR3 DNA: TGTGCCAGCTCCGGGGTTGACACTGAAGCTTTCTTT.

This clonotype came up once. The chain carries TRBV6-2 or TRBV6-3 and TRBJ2-1; 7 bases are a match to TRBD2. V was clipped by 6 bases and J by 4 bases; unmatched bases: 6. CDR1 and CDR2 from the germline V gene are MNHEY and SVGEGT. The CDR3 has 14 amino acids. The DNA for the CDR3 is TGTGCCAGCAGACCCCTAGCGGTGTACAATGAGCAGTTCTTC. As protein: CASRPLAVYNEQFF.

There are a few counts of this clonotype. This chain uses TRBV27 with TRBJ2-4, with D hard to call. The J call could be wrong; TRBJ2-7 is a better fit for the DNA end. Germline lookup yields CDR1 MNHEY and CDR2 SMNVEV (reference sequence). The CDR3 consists of 16 residues. The CDR3 nucleotides are TGTGCCAGCATCGGACCGGGTAGGACCGCCGCCTACGAGCAGTACTTC. Its translation is CASIGPGRTAAYEQYF.

This rearrangement joins TRBV6-6 to TRBJ1-2, with D uncertain. This CDR3 spans 10 amino acids. Trimming removed 4 bases from V and 8 bases from J, with 5 bases in between. Germline-derived CDR1 and CDR2 are MNHNY and SVGAGI (reference sequence). The CDR3 protein is CASSSIGYTF. The CDR3 bases are TGTGCCAGCAGTTCCATAGGCTACACCTTC.

The chain is built from TRBV9 and TRBJ2-1; 8 positions match TRBD2. Germline CDR1 SGDLS, CDR2 YYNGEE. The CDR3 is 16 amino acids. The J segment lost 6 bases and the V segment lost 4 bases, leaving 12 bases of the junction unmatched. CDR3 loop: CASSSSGGGGLNEQFF. The CDR3 DNA is TGTGCCAGCAGCTCCTCTGGCGGCGGGGGGCTCAATGAGCAGTTCTTC.

The table lists this clonotype with many counts. The chain employs TRBV7-9 and TRBJ2-5; 10 nucleotides match TRBD1. The germline gives CDR1 SEHNR, CDR2 FQNEAQ (reference sequence). This CDR3 has 14 residues. The CDR3 spells CAGLETGGAETQYF. Written as DNA, the CDR3 is TGTGCAGGACTAGAGACAGGGGGCGCGGAGACCCAGTACTTC.